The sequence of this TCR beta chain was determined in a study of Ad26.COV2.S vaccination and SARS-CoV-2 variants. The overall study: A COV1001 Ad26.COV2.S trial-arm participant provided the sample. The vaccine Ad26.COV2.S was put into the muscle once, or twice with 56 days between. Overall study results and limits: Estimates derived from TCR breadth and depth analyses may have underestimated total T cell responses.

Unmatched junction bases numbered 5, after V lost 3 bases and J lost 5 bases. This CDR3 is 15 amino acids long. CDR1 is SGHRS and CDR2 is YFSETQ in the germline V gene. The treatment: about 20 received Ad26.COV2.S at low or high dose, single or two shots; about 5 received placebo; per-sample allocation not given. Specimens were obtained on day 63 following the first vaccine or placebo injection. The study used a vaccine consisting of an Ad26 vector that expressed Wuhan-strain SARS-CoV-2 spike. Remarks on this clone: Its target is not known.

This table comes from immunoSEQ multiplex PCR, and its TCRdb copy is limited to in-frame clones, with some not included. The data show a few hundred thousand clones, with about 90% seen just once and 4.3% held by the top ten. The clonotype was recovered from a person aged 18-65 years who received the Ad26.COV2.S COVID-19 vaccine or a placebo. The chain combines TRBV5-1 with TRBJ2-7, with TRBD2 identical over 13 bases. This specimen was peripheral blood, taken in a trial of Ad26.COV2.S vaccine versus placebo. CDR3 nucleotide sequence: TGCGCCAGCAGCTGGCGGACTAGCGGGAGAAACGAGCAGTACTTC. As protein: CASSWRTSGRNEQYF.